This TCR beta chain was recovered during a study of blood T cell repertoires in COVID-19 (dated by TCRdb to about 2020). As for the study more broadly: Samples covering the acute and convalescent phases of COVID-19 were provided by collaborators in the United States, Italy and Spain. The material from the prospective study consisted of cDNA or gDNA derived from T cells, B-cell-depleted T cells, or PBMCs. The dataset comprised deeply sampled blood TCRbeta repertoires from subjects exposed to, actively infected with, or recovered from COVID-19. A freely available public database, intended as a resource for researchers studying the immune response to SARS-CoV-2, is where the repertoires were released. The samples were drawn from two sources: the first 160 participants of the ongoing ImmuneRACE study, and 1,254 subjects contributed by 6 global collaborators. Sample metadata almost always included a de-identified subject ID, COVID-19 status, age in years and sex. Where HLA class I and class II types were available, the types were taken from metadata supplied by the sample provider, not from assay-based typing. Study-level results and caveats: The amount of clinical and demographic metadata varied by source and participant and was provided uncurated.

Details on this clone: Its antigen has not been determined. Base qualities are missing; no much larger clone stands one base away.

The immunoSEQ Assay, a bias-controlled multiplex PCR, was used to amplify TCRbeta CDR3 regions from genomic DNA. The paper's processing steps were these. Nucleated cell counts per sample were estimated from amplification of reference gene primers within the assay. To quantify the absolute abundance of each unique TCRbeta CDR3 rearrangement, sequence reads were collapsed and filtered. Productive Simpson clonality was computed per sample as the square root of Simpson's diversity index over productive rearrangements. TCRdb mirrors the immuneACCESS table, restricted to in-frame sequences. Some clones are absent from its copies; in checked studies, under half trace to an unresolved V gene, and the reason for the others is unknown. V, J and clone size derive from that table, while D and trimming were established from the DNA sequence. Across this sample there are some 29,000 clones, with around three quarters seen only once. Approximately 41% of the sample is taken by the ten largest.

Each collaborating institution followed its own protocols to collect whole blood in K2EDTA tubes. For TCRbeta analysis, collaborators shipped samples in one of three forms: frozen whole blood, isolated PBMCs, or DNA extracted from either of those sample types. A distance of 11 bases separates the germline ends of V and J, which lose 0 bases and 1 base respectively. The CDR1 and CDR2 encoded by the germline V gene are LGHNA and YNFKEQ. CDR3 length: 16 amino acids, cysteine to phenylalanine. The kept DNA is CDR3 alone, 48 bases in frame from the first base. The source material was peripheral blood. This clonotype was obtained from a man in his 70s with acute or convalescent COVID-19. The rearrangement joined TRBV4-2 to TRBJ2-3; a weak D assignment points to TRBD2 (5 bases agree). Read as DNA, the sequence is TGTGCCAGCAGCCAAGACGCCCGGACTGGCACAGATACGCAGTATTTT. This sequence encodes CASSQDARTGTDTQYF.